One and the same sample provided the 32 T cell receptor beta chains below, sequenced in a study of blood T cell repertoires in COVID-19. Sequencing used immunoSEQ multiplex PCR; TCRdb keeps in-frame clones, though not all of them. This table holds roughly 60,000 clones, 85% to 90% found once. Sequencing was performed on peripheral blood. All receptors derive from a man aged 55 to 69 with active COVID-19.

V is TRBV19 and J is TRBJ2-7; 12 nucleotides match TRBD2. Germline V gene lookup returns CDR1 LNHDA and CDR2 SQIVND (reference sequence). CDR3 length equals 14 residues. V lost 9 bases to trimming and J lost 3 bases; unmatched junction nucleotides: 6. The CDR3 DNA is TGTGCCAGCCTAATGACTAGCGGGAGCTACGAGCAGTACTTC. Protein product: CASLMTSGSYEQYF.

V and J are TRBV19 and TRBJ1-1; D is undetermined. CDR1 is LNHDA, CDR2 SQIVND, per germline (reference sequence). This CDR3 is built from 13 residues. With 3 bases removed from V and 4 bases from J, the gap between germline ends came to 9 bases. In nucleotides, the CDR3 is TGTGCCAGTAGTATCGGGGAGGTCACTGAAGCTTTCTTT. It is translated as CASSIGEVTEAFF.

V gene TRBV2 combines with J gene TRBJ2-1, with unresolved D. The CDR3 sequence is 14 residues long. Trimming cost V 5 bases and J 4 bases, with 12 bases left between them. CDR1 is SNHLY and CDR2 is FYNNEI in the germline V gene. In nucleotides, the CDR3 is TGTGCCAGCAGTCTAACCCACCCTTACAATGAGCAGTTCTTC. The encoded protein is CASSLTHPYNEQFF.

The chain links TRBV7-9 to TRBJ1-5; D is unresolved. Germline values: CDR1 SEHNR, CDR2 FQNEAQ (reference sequence). CDR3 size: 13 residues. The V end lost 5 bases, the J end lost 6 bases, and 11 bases lay between the germline ends. CDR3 region: CASSPGVAQPQHF. CDR3 nucleotides: TGTGCCAGCAGCCCGGGAGTGGCTCAGCCCCAGCATTTT.

In this sample, this clone turned up once. V is TRBV4-1 and J is TRBJ2-1; D might be TRBD2 (6 bases). The germline CDR1 and CDR2 sequences are MGHRA and YSYEKL. CDR3 length: 15 amino acids. V lost 4 bases to trimming and J lost 7 bases, with 17 bases between them. The CDR3 coding sequence is TGCGCCAGCAGCCTTGGGACTCTTGTTGCGAATGAGCAGTTCTTC. It encodes CASSLGTLVANEQFF.

The V gene is TRBV7-8, the J gene TRBJ2-7; maybe TRBD1 (7 bases). The CDR3 sequence is 14 residues long. The V gene's germline CDR1 is SGHVS and CDR2 FQNEAQ. The V end was cut by 1 base, the J end by 6 bases, with 13 bases between. CDR3 DNA: TGTGCCAGCAGCTTAGGGGCAGGGGGGAGCGAGCAGTACTTC. Its protein product is CASSLGAGGSEQYF.

The V call is TRBV4-1, the J call TRBJ2-2, with TRBD2 identical over 13 bases. The germline CDR1 and CDR2 sequences are MGHRA and YSYEKL. The CDR3 is 15 amino acids. With 5 bases clipped from V and 5 bases from J, the junction kept 2 bases outside the gene matches. The CDR3 here is CASSTGLAGTGELFF. The CDR3, as DNA: TGCGCCAGCAGCACGGGACTAGCGGGAACCGGGGAGCTGTTTTTT.

This chain joins TRBV19 and TRBJ2-2; the D gene is possibly TRBD2 (5 bases). The length of the CDR3 is 14 residues. V gave up 4 bases and J gave up 0 bases, with 6 bases separating them. Germline CDR1 LNHDA, CDR2 SQIVND (reference sequence). The CDR3 coding sequence is TGTGCCAGTAGTACGGGGACGAACACCGGGGAGCTGTTTTTT. This encodes CASSTGTNTGELFF.

The chain couples TRBV19 to TRBJ1-5, with 8 bases matching TRBD1. V lost 2 bases to trimming and J lost 0 bases; unmatched junction nucleotides: 15. CDR3 size: 20 residues. Looked up from germline, CDR1 is LNHDA and CDR2 is SQIVND (reference sequence). In DNA form, the CDR3 reads TGTGCCAGTAGTATACCCCTCGGCAGGGGGCTTTTCTATAGCAATCAGCCCCAGCATTTT. Translation gives CASSIPLGRGLFYSNQPQHF. Drawing the rest from reference TRBV19 and TRBJ1-5, the complete variable domain is DGGITQSPKYLFRKEGQNVTLSCEQNLNHDAMYWYRQDPGQGLRLIYYSQIVNDFQKGDIAEGYSVSREKKESFPLTVTSAQKNPTAFYLCASSIPLGRGLFYSNQPQHFGDGTRLSIL.

The gene calls are TRBV1 and TRBJ2-3; the listed D gene, TRBD2, was not tested against the DNA. TRBV1 is listed as a pseudogene. This CDR3 is 19 amino acids long. The CDR3 sequence: CTSSQDQLAGAQSTDTQYF. CDR3 coding DNA: TGCACCAGCAGCCAAGACCAACTAGCGGGAGCCCAGAGCACAGATACGCAGTATTTT.

This clone was recorded a few times. The CDR3 spells CASSTRTGAGELFF. CDR3 DNA sequence: TGTGCCAGCAGCACACGGACAGGGGCCGGGGAGCTGTTTTTT. The chain uses TRBV9 and TRBJ2-2; TRBD1 matches 9 bases. The CDR3 has 14 amino acids. J gave up 6 bases and V 4 bases, and 4 bases lay outside the gene matches. Germline V gives CDR1 SGDLS, CDR2 YYNGEE.

The rearrangement links TRBV3-1 (or the pseudogene TRBV3-2) to TRBJ1-1, with a possible D match to TRBD1 (6 bases). V shed 0 bases and J shed 10 bases, with 15 bases lying between them. Per germline, CDR1 LGHDT and CDR2 YNNKEL (reference sequence). CDR3 length equals 14 residues. The CDR3 here is CASSQDNREFGAFF. CDR3 DNA: TGTGCCAGCAGCCAAGATAACAGGGAGTTTGGAGCTTTCTTT.

The chain recombines TRBV18 with TRBJ2-1; weak D call: TRBD1 (5 bases). CDR3 size: 13 residues. Germline assignment: CDR1 KGHSH and CDR2 LQKENI. The V and J ends lost 0 bases and 9 bases respectively, with 9 bases between them. The CDR3 spells CASSPPIRVEQFF. The CDR3 DNA sequence: TGTGCCAGCTCACCACCGATCAGGGTTGAGCAGTTCTTC.

The chain combines TRBV5-1 with TRBJ2-1, with 14 nucleotides matching TRBD2. Germline-derived CDR1 and CDR2 are SGHRS and YFSETQ. The length of the CDR3 is 15 residues. V trimming: 4 bases; J trimming: 5 bases; junction bases outside the gene matches: 2. The CDR3 DNA reads as TGCGCCAGCAGCGCGACTAGCGGGAGGGACAATGAGCAGTTCTTC. Translation: CASSATSGRDNEQFF.

The V gene is TRBV19, the J gene TRBJ1-5, with TRBD1 matching 9 bases. Trimming at V came to 4 bases and at J to 6 bases, leaving 7 bases not matched to a gene. The CDR3 is made up of 15 amino acids. CDR1 is LNHDA and CDR2 is SQIVND in the germline V gene (reference sequence). The CDR3 spells CASSNSGTGRQPQHF. DNA for the CDR3: TGTGCCAGTAGTAACTCCGGGACAGGGCGTCAGCCCCAGCATTTT.

The chain carries TRBV6-6 and TRBJ1-5; TRBD1 aligns across 7 bases. The germline gives CDR1 MNHNY, CDR2 SVGAGI (reference sequence). V was pared by 6 bases and J by 2 bases, with 4 bases of the junction left unmatched. The CDR3 totals 14 residues. Written as DNA, the CDR3 is TGTGCCAGCAGGGCAGGGGGAGGCAATCAGCCCCAGCATTTT. It yields the protein CASRAGGGNQPQHF.

This chain uses TRBV7-2 with TRBJ2-1; 11 bases map to TRBD2. The CDR3 consists of 16 residues. The trim removed 1 base at V and 4 bases at J, leaving 3 bases unmatched. CDR1 SGHTA and CDR2 FQGNSA come from the germline V gene. CDR3 in DNA: TGTGCCAGCAGCTTAGTAGCGGGAGGGGAATACAATGAGCAGTTCTTC. Translating it yields CASSLVAGGEYNEQFF.

The chain has TRBV6-5 and TRBJ1-4; 10 bases line up with TRBD1. The germline V gene has CDR1 MNHEY and CDR2 SVGAGI. The CDR3 contains 14 residues. With V trimmed by 8 bases and J by 9 bases, 9 bases remained unmatched. In DNA, the CDR3 is TGTGCCAGCCTCCGAGGGACAGGGGTGCAAAAACTGTTTTTT. Protein: CASLRGTGVQKLFF.

This rearrangement joins TRBV25-1 to TRBJ1-1; tentatively, D is TRBD1 (6 bases). CDR1 is MGHDK, CDR2 SYGVNS, per germline. The germline V and J ends were trimmed by 5 bases and 1 base, with 14 bases remaining between them. The CDR3 loop spans 15 amino acids. The CDR3 protein is CASSSMQGPNTEAFF. DNA of the CDR3: TGTGCCAGCAGTTCGATGCAGGGGCCGAACACTGAAGCTTTCTTT.

DNA of the CDR3: TGTGCCAGCAGTATGGACTACCCTTTAGAGCAGTACTTC. This sequence encodes CASSMDYPLEQYF. The V and J genes are TRBV6-5 and TRBJ2-7; TRBD2 might be the D (6 bases). Trimming removed 5 bases from V and 7 bases from J, with 15 bases in between. From germline, CDR1 is MNHEY and CDR2 SVGAGI. The CDR3 length is 13 residues.

The chain is built from TRBV12-5 and TRBJ2-5; a possible D gene is TRBD1 (5 bases). The CDR3 has 15 residues. Looked up from germline, CDR1 is LGHNT and CDR2 is FRNRAP. The V and J ends lost 7 bases and 2 bases respectively, with 17 bases between them. The CDR3 region has the DNA TGTGCTAGTGCCCCAGTCCAGGGTCGACAAGAGACCCAGTACTTC. Protein product: CASAPVQGRQETQYF.

This clone showed up just once. For the CDR3, the DNA is TGTGCCAGCAGCCCCGGGACTCTTACGCAGTATTTT. It yields the protein CASSPGTLTQYF. The chain is built from TRBV7-2 and TRBJ2-3; tentatively, D is TRBD2 (6 bases). The V and J ends lost 5 bases and 8 bases respectively, with 11 bases between them. CDR1 is SGHTA, CDR2 FQGNSA, per germline. The CDR3 is 12 amino acids.

This clone was counted between two and nine times. V and J are TRBV10-1 and TRBJ2-2; 11 bases are shared with TRBD2. This CDR3 region has 16 residues. Germline CDR1 reads WNHNN; CDR2 reads SYGVQD (reference sequence). Trimming took 4 bases from V and 5 from J; bases not matched to a gene: 6. CDR3 nucleotides: TGCGCCAGCAGTGTGGCAACTAGCGGGAGAACCGGGGAGCTGTTTTTT. This translates into CASSVATSGRTGELFF.

The chain employs TRBV18 and TRBJ1-6; D perhaps matches TRBD1 (5 bases). CDR3 size: 15 residues. Germline V gene sequence: CDR1 KGHSH, CDR2 LQKENI. With 3 bases removed from V and 7 bases from J, the gap between germline ends came to 13 bases. This CDR3 reads CASSPSGLVNSPLHF. The CDR3 DNA reads as TGTGCCAGCTCACCGTCAGGGTTGGTGAATTCACCCCTCCACTTT.

The gene calls are TRBV5-1 and TRBJ2-2; D is perhaps TRBD2 (6 bases). V lost 0 bases, J lost 0 bases, and 6 bases lay in between. Per the germline V gene, CDR1 is SGHRS and CDR2 is YFSETQ. The CDR3 consists of 15 residues. CDR3 DNA sequence: TGCGCCAGCAGCTTGGGCGGGACGAACACCGGGGAGCTGTTTTTT. Protein: CASSLGGTNTGELFF.

The chain employs TRBV7-2 and TRBJ1-1; no reliable D call. With 5 bases removed from V and 0 bases from J, the gap between germline ends came to 19 bases. The CDR3 totals 17 residues. Germline values: CDR1 SGHTA, CDR2 FQGNSA. CDR3 sequence (DNA): TGTGCCAGCAGCCCCCGAGGCGGAGTCCGAATGAACACTGAAGCTTTCTTT. It is translated as CASSPRGGVRMNTEAFF. Drawing the rest from reference TRBV7-2 and TRBJ1-1, the complete variable domain is GAGVSQSPSNKVTEKGKDVELRCDPISGHTALYWYRQSLGQGLEFLIYFQGNSAPDKSGLPSDRFSAERTGGSVSTLTIQRTQQEDSAVYLCASSPRGGVRMNTEAFFGQGTRLTVV.

The rearrangement links TRBV12-3 or TRBV12-4 to TRBJ2-1, with D possibly TRBD2 on 5 matching bases. V was shortened by 5 bases and J by 7 bases, with 9 bases between the two germline ends. The CDR3 runs 12 residues. As DNA, the CDR3 is TGTGCCAGCAGTGCGGGTCCGAATGAGCAGTTCTTC. It specifies CASSAGPNEQFF.

DNA for the CDR3: TGTGCCAGCAGCCAAGATTTGGCGGCAGGGGGCTATGGCTACACCTTC. Translating gives CASSQDLAAGGYGYTF. The chain is built from TRBV3-1 (or the pseudogene TRBV3-2) and TRBJ1-2; TRBD1 agrees at 7 bases. This CDR3 has 16 residues. Trimming removed 0 bases from V and 4 bases from J; junction bases left unmatched: 8. CDR1 is LGHDT and CDR2 is YNNKEL in the germline V gene (reference sequence).

The chain has TRBV2 and TRBJ1-2; no definite D call. Germline V gives CDR1 SNHLY, CDR2 FYNNEI. Trimming removed 4 bases at V and 5 bases at J, with 14 bases between. The CDR3 loop spans 14 amino acids. The CDR3, as DNA: TGTGCCAGCAGTGTAGGAGGTGACGGGTATGGCTACACCTTC. It specifies CASSVGGDGYGYTF.

CDR3 sequence (DNA): TGTGCCAGCAGTTTAAGGGACAGGGGTACCTATGGCTACACCTTC. Translated, it gives CASSLRDRGTYGYTF. V and J are TRBV27 and TRBJ1-2; 10 nucleotides align to TRBD1. After removal of 2 bases from V and 4 bases from J, the junction contained 4 bases not matched to a gene. Per germline, CDR1 MNHEY and CDR2 SMNVEV (reference sequence). The CDR3 has 15 residues.

This clone appeared a few times. J is TRBJ1-5 and V is TRBV6-1; 8 nucleotides match TRBD1. The V and J ends lost 6 bases and 7 bases, in that order; junction bases with no gene match: 8. The CDR3 extends over 14 amino acids. Per germline, CDR1 MNHNS and CDR2 SASEGT. Written as DNA, the CDR3 is TGTGCCAGCAGATTCGGACAGGGTGGGCAGCCCCAGCATTTT. Protein sequence: CASRFGQGGQPQHF.

The chain carries TRBV5-1 and TRBJ2-7; D perhaps matches TRBD1 (6 bases). The CDR3 spans 16 residues. The V gene lost 1 base and the J gene lost 1 base, with 15 bases spanning the gap. The germline gives CDR1 SGHRS, CDR2 YFSETQ. The CDR3 sequence: CASSLPELDSSYEQYF. The CDR3 DNA reads as TGCGCCAGCAGCTTGCCGGAGTTGGACAGTTCCTACGAGCAGTACTTC.